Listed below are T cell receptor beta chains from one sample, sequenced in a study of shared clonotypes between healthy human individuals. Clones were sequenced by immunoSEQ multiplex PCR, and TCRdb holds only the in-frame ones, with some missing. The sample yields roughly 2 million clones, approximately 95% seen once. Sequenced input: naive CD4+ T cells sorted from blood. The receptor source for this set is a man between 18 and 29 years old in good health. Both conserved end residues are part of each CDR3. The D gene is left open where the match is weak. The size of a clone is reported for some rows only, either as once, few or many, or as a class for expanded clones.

CDR3nt: TGTGCCAGCAGCCACGGACAGGGGACGAATTCACCCCTCCACTTT
CDR3aa: CASSHGQGTNSPLHF
abundance: .
v_gene: TRBV28
j_gene: TRBJ1-6
d_gene: TRBD1
len: 15

CDR3nt: TGTGCCAGCGGAAGGGACAGCTTGAACACTGAAGCTTTCTTT
CDR3aa: CASGRDSLNTEAFF
abundance: .
v_gene: TRBV28
j_gene: TRBJ1-1
d_gene: TRBD1
len: 14

CDR3nt: TGTGCCAGCAGCTTAGTAGTCCAAGAGACCCAGTACTTC
CDR3aa: CASSLVVQETQYF
abundance: .
v_gene: TRBV7-9
j_gene: TRBJ2-5
d_gene: .
len: 13

CDR3nt: TGTGCCATCAGTGCTGGGCACGGGACAGGGGTGTCGAACACTGAAGCTTTCTTT
CDR3aa: CAISAGHGTGVSNTEAFF
abundance: .
v_gene: TRBV10-3
j_gene: TRBJ1-1
d_gene: TRBD1
len: 18

CDR3nt: TGCGCCAGCAGCCAACAGGGGGCGCGTGAAAAACTGTTTTTT
CDR3aa: CASSQQGAREKLFF
abundance: .
v_gene: TRBV4-1
j_gene: TRBJ1-4
d_gene: TRBD1
len: 14

CDR3nt: TGTGCCAGCCAAAGGAGGCTAGCGGAGTCCTACGAGCAGTACTTC
CDR3aa: CASQRRLAESYEQYF
abundance: .
v_gene: TRBV27
j_gene: TRBJ2-7
d_gene: TRBD2
len: 15

CDR3nt: TGTGCCAGTAGTATAGGTGGCAGGATAAGCTATGGCTACACCTTC
CDR3aa: CASSIGGRISYGYTF
abundance: .
v_gene: TRBV19
j_gene: TRBJ1-2
d_gene: .
len: 15

CDR3nt: TGTGCCAGCAGTCCGGGACAGGGGTACTCTGGGGCCAACGTCCTGACTTTC
CDR3aa: CASSPGQGYSGANVLTF
abundance: .
v_gene: TRBV28
j_gene: TRBJ2-6
d_gene: TRBD1
len: 17

CDR3nt: TGTGCCTGGAGAACCCGGGCCTCGAGTTCACCCCTCCACTTT
CDR3aa: CAWRTRASSSPLHF
abundance: .
v_gene: TRBV30
j_gene: TRBJ1-6
d_gene: .
len: 14

CDR3nt: TGTGCCATACGGACAGGTGATTTCGAGCAGTACTTC
CDR3aa: CAIRTGDFEQYF
abundance: .
v_gene: TRBV6-6
j_gene: TRBJ2-7
d_gene: TRBD1
len: 12

CDR3nt: TGTGCCAGCAGTGTCAAGGAGGGTCAGCCCCAGCATTTT
CDR3aa: CASSVKEGQPQHF
abundance: .
v_gene: TRBV2
j_gene: TRBJ1-5
d_gene: .
len: 13

CDR3nt: TGTGCCAGCAGTGTGATATCGAATGAAAAACTGTTTTTT
CDR3aa: CASSVISNEKLFF
abundance: .
v_gene: TRBV2
j_gene: TRBJ1-4
d_gene: .
len: 13

CDR3nt: TGTGCCTGGAGCGTTCAGATGAACACTGAAGCTTTCTTT
CDR3aa: CAWSVQMNTEAFF
abundance: .
v_gene: TRBV30
j_gene: TRBJ1-1
d_gene: .
len: 13

CDR3nt: TGTGCCAGCAGTGTCGGGACAATCCTTTACGAGCAGTACTTC
CDR3aa: CASSVGTILYEQYF
abundance: .
v_gene: TRBV2
j_gene: TRBJ2-7
d_gene: .
len: 14

CDR3nt: TGTGCCAGCAGCCAAGAACCTGGGACAGGGGGAAAGACCCAGTACTTC
CDR3aa: CASSQEPGTGGKTQYF
abundance: .
v_gene: TRBV4-2
j_gene: TRBJ2-5
d_gene: TRBD1
len: 16

CDR3nt: TGCGCCAGCAGCTTCGGTAAGGCGGGTAATTCACCCCTCCACTTT
CDR3aa: CASSFGKAGNSPLHF
abundance: .
v_gene: TRBV5-1
j_gene: TRBJ1-6
d_gene: .
len: 15

CDR3nt: TGCGCCAGCAGCTTGGAGACAGGGACCAATCAGCCCCAGCATTTT
CDR3aa: CASSLETGTNQPQHF
abundance: once
v_gene: TRBV5-1
j_gene: TRBJ1-5
d_gene: TRBD1
len: 15

CDR3nt: TGTGCCAGCAGTGCAAGCACAGATACGCAGTATTTT
CDR3aa: CASSASTDTQYF
abundance: .
v_gene: TRBV2
j_gene: TRBJ2-3
d_gene: .
len: 12

CDR3nt: TGTGCCAGCAGTTACCTCGGACTGGGGAACACCGGGGAGCTGTTTTTT
CDR3aa: CASSYLGLGNTGELFF
abundance: .
v_gene: TRBV6-5
j_gene: TRBJ2-2
d_gene: .
len: 16

CDR3nt: TGTGCCAGTAGTGCGGGACAATCCTACGAGCAGTACTTC
CDR3aa: CASSAGQSYEQYF
abundance: .
v_gene: TRBV19
j_gene: TRBJ2-7
d_gene: .
len: 13

CDR3nt: TGTGCCAGCAGTCGGGCAGGCGGTAACTATGGCTACACCTTC
CDR3aa: CASSRAGGNYGYTF
abundance: .
v_gene: TRBV28
j_gene: TRBJ1-2
d_gene: .
len: 14

CDR3nt: TGTGCCAGCTCACCTCGGGTACAGGGATGGCAAGAGACCCAGTACTTC
CDR3aa: CASSPRVQGWQETQYF
abundance: .
v_gene: TRBV18
j_gene: TRBJ2-5
d_gene: .
len: 16

CDR3nt: TGTGCCAGCAGCTTAGACTCAGGGTTGTACTCACCCCTCCACTTT
CDR3aa: CASSLDSGLYSPLHF
abundance: .
v_gene: TRBV11-2
j_gene: TRBJ1-6
d_gene: .
len: 15

CDR3nt: TGCAGCGTTGTAAGGGGCCGAGCAGATACGCAGTATTTT
CDR3aa: CSVVRGRADTQYF
abundance: .
v_gene: TRBV29-1
j_gene: TRBJ2-3
d_gene: .
len: 13

CDR3nt: TGCGCCAGCAGCCAAGATTGGTTGGGGACCCAGTACTTC
CDR3aa: CASSQDWLGTQYF
abundance: .
v_gene: TRBV4-3
j_gene: TRBJ2-5
d_gene: .
len: 13

CDR3nt: TGCAGCCTAGGGGATGCTTATGGCTACACCTTC
CDR3aa: CSLGDAYGYTF
abundance: .
v_gene: TRBV29-1
j_gene: TRBJ1-2
d_gene: .
len: 11

CDR3nt: TGTGCCAGCCGAGAACAGGGGGCTGTTGGCAATCAGCCCCAGCATTTT
CDR3aa: CASREQGAVGNQPQHF
abundance: .
v_gene: TRBV18
j_gene: TRBJ1-5
d_gene: TRBD1
len: 16

CDR3nt: TGTGCCAGCAGCTTAGGTTCTTCTGGAAACACCATATATTTT
CDR3aa: CASSLGSSGNTIYF
abundance: .
v_gene: TRBV11-2
j_gene: TRBJ1-3
d_gene: .
len: 14

CDR3nt: TGTGCCAGCAGTTCGACCGGGACAGGGCTATACGAGCAGTACTTC
CDR3aa: CASSSTGTGLYEQYF
abundance: .
v_gene: TRBV27
j_gene: TRBJ2-7
d_gene: TRBD1
len: 15

CDR3nt: TGCGCCAGCAGCTTGCGGGCTAGCGGAGATACGCAGTATTTT
CDR3aa: CASSLRASGDTQYF
abundance: once
v_gene: TRBV5-1
j_gene: TRBJ2-3
d_gene: TRBD2
len: 14

CDR3nt: TGTGCCAGCAGGCAGGGCGTCCAAGAGACCCAGTACTTC
CDR3aa: CASRQGVQETQYF
abundance: once
v_gene: TRBV6-6
j_gene: TRBJ2-5
d_gene: .
len: 13

CDR3nt: TGTGCCAGCAGTACTAGCGGGGGGGCCTTTGATGAGCAGTTCTTC
CDR3aa: CASSTSGGAFDEQFF
abundance: .
v_gene: TRBV28
j_gene: TRBJ2-1
d_gene: TRBD2
len: 15

CDR3nt: TGTGCCAGCAGCAGTAGGGGGGGGCGGAACACTGAAGCTTTCTTT
CDR3aa: CASSSRGGRNTEAFF
abundance: .
v_gene: TRBV11-2
j_gene: TRBJ1-1
d_gene: .
len: 15

CDR3nt: TGCGCCAGCAGCTTTCACAAAGGGACGGACTCCTATTCACCCCTCCACTTT
CDR3aa: CASSFHKGTDSYSPLHF
abundance: .
v_gene: TRBV5-1
j_gene: TRBJ1-6
d_gene: .
len: 17

CDR3nt: TGTGCCAGCCATCGACAGGGTCTGAACACTGAAGCTTTCTTT
CDR3aa: CASHRQGLNTEAFF
abundance: .
v_gene: TRBV2
j_gene: TRBJ1-1
d_gene: TRBD1
len: 14

CDR3nt: TGCGCCAGCAGGGGGACTCCCACGGAAGAGACCCAGTACTTC
CDR3aa: CASRGTPTEETQYF
abundance: .
v_gene: TRBV5-1
j_gene: TRBJ2-5
d_gene: .
len: 14

CDR3nt: TGTGCCAGCTCACCACGTAGGGAGGAGACCCAGTACTTC
CDR3aa: CASSPRREETQYF
abundance: .
v_gene: TRBV18
j_gene: TRBJ2-5
d_gene: .
len: 13

CDR3nt: TGCGCCAGCAGCTTGGCCGTTGTTGGGGCGGTAGGGAGCTACACCTTC
CDR3aa: CASSLAVVGAVGSYTF
abundance: .
v_gene: TRBV5-1
j_gene: TRBJ1-2
d_gene: .
len: 16

CDR3nt: TGTGCCAGCAGCTCTAAAGGGGGGGGCACTGAAGCTTTCTTT
CDR3aa: CASSSKGGGTEAFF
abundance: .
v_gene: TRBV11-2
j_gene: TRBJ1-1
d_gene: .
len: 14

CDR3nt: TGTGCCAGCAGTGAACGGAACACCGGGGAGCTGTTTTTT
CDR3aa: CASSERNTGELFF
abundance: .
v_gene: TRBV25-1
j_gene: TRBJ2-2
d_gene: .
len: 13

CDR3nt: TGTGCCAGCAGTGAAGCTAGCCCGGTACAGGGGCAGAGAGATGGCTACACCTTC
CDR3aa: CASSEASPVQGQRDGYTF
abundance: .
v_gene: TRBV2
j_gene: TRBJ1-2
d_gene: TRBD1
len: 18

CDR3nt: TGCGCCAGCAGCACAGACCCCGAGTACGCCGGGGAGCTGTTTTTT
CDR3aa: CASSTDPEYAGELFF
abundance: .
v_gene: TRBV5-1
j_gene: TRBJ2-2
d_gene: .
len: 15

CDR3nt: TGCAGCGTTGAACACAGTCAAGAGACCCAGTACTTC
CDR3aa: CSVEHSQETQYF
abundance: .
v_gene: TRBV29-1
j_gene: TRBJ2-5
d_gene: .
len: 12

CDR3nt: TGTGCCAGCAGCCTCCGACAGGGGCGCGAGCAGTACTTC
CDR3aa: CASSLRQGREQYF
abundance: .
v_gene: TRBV14
j_gene: TRBJ2-7
d_gene: TRBD1
len: 13

CDR3nt: TGTGCCAGCAGCGTCGGGACCGCAACTAATGAAAAACTGTTTTTT
CDR3aa: CASSVGTATNEKLFF
abundance: .
v_gene: TRBV7-2
j_gene: TRBJ1-4
d_gene: .
len: 15

CDR3nt: TGCGCCAGCAGCCAAGTCTCAGGTGCGGCCGGGGAGCTGTTTTTT
CDR3aa: CASSQVSGAAGELFF
abundance: .
v_gene: TRBV4-1
j_gene: TRBJ2-2
d_gene: .
len: 15

CDR3nt: TGTGCCAGCAGCTTGGACAGCCAAGAGACCCAGTACTTC
CDR3aa: CASSLDSQETQYF
abundance: few
v_gene: TRBV5-4
j_gene: TRBJ2-5
d_gene: .
len: 13

CDR3nt: TGTGCCAGCAGCTTCCAGGACCTAAGGAACACTGAAGCTTTCTTT
CDR3aa: CASSFQDLRNTEAFF
abundance: .
v_gene: TRBV5-6
j_gene: TRBJ1-1
d_gene: .
len: 15

CDR3nt: TGTGCCAGCAGCCAAGAAAGGGGCCGCTACAATGAGCAGTTCTTC
CDR3aa: CASSQERGRYNEQFF
abundance: once
v_gene: TRBV4-2
j_gene: TRBJ2-1
d_gene: .
len: 15

CDR3nt: TGCGCCAGCAGCTTGGGTAGACATGCGAACACCGGGGAGCTGTTTTTT
CDR3aa: CASSLGRHANTGELFF
abundance: .
v_gene: TRBV5-1
j_gene: TRBJ2-2
d_gene: .
len: 16

CDR3nt: TGTGCCAGCAGCCCACAGGGGGCGACTGGAAACACCATATATTTT
CDR3aa: CASSPQGATGNTIYF
abundance: .
v_gene: TRBV7-3
j_gene: TRBJ1-3
d_gene: TRBD1
len: 15

CDR3nt: TGCGCCAGCAGCCTCCGGGACAGGGCAGCCGTCGAGCAGTACTTC
CDR3aa: CASSLRDRAAVEQYF
abundance: .
v_gene: TRBV4-1
j_gene: TRBJ2-7
d_gene: TRBD1
len: 15

CDR3nt: TGTGCCATCAGCGACACAGGCCCCCAGGGAGCCGGGGAGCTGTTTTTT
CDR3aa: CAISDTGPQGAGELFF
abundance: once
v_gene: TRBV10-3
j_gene: TRBJ2-2
d_gene: .
len: 16

CDR3nt: TGTGCCAGCAGTGGCGGCGGGGGCCCTAAGATCTATGGCTACACCTTC
CDR3aa: CASSGGGGPKIYGYTF
abundance: .
v_gene: TRBV2
j_gene: TRBJ1-2
d_gene: .
len: 16

CDR3nt: TGTGCCATCAGGGAGAACACCGGGGAGCTGTTTTTT
CDR3aa: CAIRENTGELFF
abundance: .
v_gene: TRBV10-3
j_gene: TRBJ2-2
d_gene: .
len: 12

CDR3nt: TGCGCCAGCAGCCTACAGGGGGCCCCTAATGAAAAACTGTTTTTT
CDR3aa: CASSLQGAPNEKLFF
abundance: .
v_gene: TRBV5-1
j_gene: TRBJ1-4
d_gene: TRBD1
len: 15

CDR3nt: TGTGCCATCAGCGGAAATGCAGGGGGATGGGGGGACAATGAGCAGTTCTTC
CDR3aa: CAISGNAGGWGDNEQFF
abundance: .
v_gene: TRBV10-3
j_gene: TRBJ2-1
d_gene: .
len: 17

CDR3nt: TGTGCCAGCAGCGTCCAGATTAGTGGACTAGCGGGCCAAGAGACCCAGTACTTC
CDR3aa: CASSVQISGLAGQETQYF
abundance: .
v_gene: TRBV9
j_gene: TRBJ2-5
d_gene: TRBD2
len: 18

CDR3nt: TGCGCCAGCATGATACAGGGGCGGGGTATTGGTGATGAGCAGTTCTTC
CDR3aa: CASMIQGRGIGDEQFF
abundance: .
v_gene: TRBV5-1
j_gene: TRBJ2-1
d_gene: .
len: 16

CDR3nt: TGTGCCAGCAGTACAGGGGTCACGAACACCGGGGAGCTGTTTTTT
CDR3aa: CASSTGVTNTGELFF
abundance: .
v_gene: TRBV6-1
j_gene: TRBJ2-2
d_gene: TRBD1
len: 15